This is a list of T cell receptor beta chains from one sample in a study of response to subunit inactivated influenza vaccine. TCRdb fed the RT-PCR reads into MiXCR, producing one record per CDR3 protein. The sample has more than 550,000 distinct CDR3 sequences, about 11% seen once. The sample was also linked to a second study, of T cells expressing NK-cell markers.

The source was PBMCs from blood, collected on the day of vaccination. Every receptor here comes from a man aged 45 to 65 who received an inactivated influenza vaccine. Both conserved end residues are part of each CDR3. D genes are given only for firm matches. The size of a clone is reported for some rows only, either as once, few or many, or as a class for expanded clones.

>few|TRBV7-2|TRBJ1-1|-
TGTGCCAGCAGCGTCCGGGGCCCCTATGAAGCTTTCTTT
CASSVRGPYEAFF
>few|TRBV28|TRBJ1-1|TRBD1
TGTGCCAGCAGCCTACAGGGGAGCAACACTGAAGCTTTCTTT
CASSLQGSNTEAFF
>-|TRBV5-1|TRBJ2-2|-
TGCGCCAGCAGCGGGGAGGACCGGGAGCTGTTTTTT
CASSGEDRELFF
>few|TRBV6-1|TRBJ2-2|TRBD2
TGTGCCAGCAGACGGACTAGCGGGGGCACCGGGGAGCTGTTTTTT
CASRRTSGGTGELFF
>-|TRBV2|TRBJ2-2|-
TGTGCCAGCCTAGCAGGCCCCACCGGGGAGCTGTTTTTT
CASLAGPTGELFF
>-|TRBV19|TRBJ2-7|-
TGTGCCAGTAGTATCGAGGCAGGGAGGTTTGGCGAGCAGTACTTC
CASSIEAGRFGEQYF
>few|TRBV7-2|TRBJ1-6|-
TGTGCCAGCAGCTTATTTGCTTCACCCCTCCACTTT
CASSLFASPLHF
>-|TRBV7-9|TRBJ2-7|TRBD2
TGTGCCAGCAGCTTAGCGGGGGGGATGGGCTCCTACGAGCAGTACTTC
CASSLAGGMGSYEQYF
>-|TRBV19|TRBJ2-7|-
TGTGCCAGTAGTATAGGGGGAATAGGCTACGAGCAGTACTTC
CASSIGGIGYEQYF
>-|TRBV7-2|TRBJ2-7|-
TGTGCCAGCAGCTTAGTGGCGGGGTCCCATGGCGAGCAGTACTTC
CASSLVAGSHGEQYF
>many|TRBV6-2/TRBV6-3|TRBJ2-7|-
TGTGCCAGCAGTTACTCGAGCTCCTACGAGCAGTACTTC
CASSYSSSYEQYF
>few|TRBV24-1|TRBJ2-7|-
TGTGCCACCAGTGATCGCCCCGGGCAGGGAGAGCTCCACGAGCAGTACTTC
CATSDRPGQGELHEQYF
>once|TRBV28|TRBJ2-3|-
TGTGCCAGAAGTTTATTAGGAAGCACAGATACGCAGTATTTT
CARSLLGSTDTQYF
>few|TRBV5-1|TRBJ2-5|TRBD1
TGCGCCAGCAGAACCGGGACAGGCCAGGAGACCCAGTACTTC
CASRTGTGQETQYF